This is a list of T cell receptor beta chains from one sample in a study of type 1 and type 2 diabetes patients. In TCRdb, the multiplex PCR reads were re-called with MiXCR into one record per CDR3 protein. The sample lists fewer than 350,000 distinct CDR3 sequences, approximately 45% occurring once. Sequenced material: peripheral blood mononuclear cells (PBMCs). The origin of the receptors is a man between 18 and 29 years old with type 2 diabetes. Both conserved end residues are part of each CDR3.

j_call: TRBJ2-3; v_call: TRBV6-6; cdr3_aa: CASRNRDRVTDTQYF
j_call: TRBJ2-1; v_call: TRBV4-3; cdr3_aa: CASSYRGSYNEQFF
j_call: TRBJ2-7; v_call: TRBV20-1; cdr3_aa: CSATPQGRGYEQYF
j_call: TRBJ2-1; v_call: TRBV7-2; cdr3_aa: CASSLGKNEQFF
j_call: TRBJ1-2; v_call: TRBV18; cdr3_aa: CASSPETGGMYGYTF
j_call: TRBJ1-6; v_call: TRBV3-1; cdr3_aa: CASSHHGGASPLHF
j_call: TRBJ2-7; v_call: TRBV28; cdr3_aa: CASSPTGSRVYEQYF
j_call: TRBJ2-7; v_call: TRBV10-1; cdr3_aa: CAISETSAPAQEQYF
j_call: TRBJ1-2; v_call: TRBV10-2; cdr3_aa: CASSDGGGAHGYTF
j_call: TRBJ2-6; v_call: TRBV5-1; cdr3_aa: CASSPQETNVLTF
j_call: TRBJ2-2; v_call: TRBV7-9; cdr3_aa: CASSPTGRGRGTGELFF
j_call: TRBJ1-6; v_call: TRBV3-1; cdr3_aa: CASSQGDLPLHF
j_call: TRBJ1-6; v_call: TRBV4-3; cdr3_aa: CASSQGPQGYNSPLHF
j_call: TRBJ2-2; v_call: TRBV7-9; cdr3_aa: CAGSLAQENTGELFF
j_call: TRBJ1-6; v_call: TRBV3-1; cdr3_aa: CASSQDHRASASPLHF
j_call: TRBJ2-2; v_call: TRBV10-3; cdr3_aa: CAISESSAGGLQLFF
j_call: TRBJ2-1; v_call: TRBV15; cdr3_aa: CATSGLGDEQFF
j_call: TRBJ2-7; v_call: TRBV7-9; cdr3_aa: CASSLGRDSYEQYF
j_call: TRBJ2-5; v_call: TRBV7-7; cdr3_aa: CASSLTGLQETQYF
j_call: TRBJ2-7; v_call: TRBV10-3; cdr3_aa: CAISVLGGEQYF
j_call: TRBJ2-1; v_call: TRBV19; cdr3_aa: CASSISSGGYNEQFF
j_call: TRBJ1-1; v_call: TRBV19; cdr3_aa: CASSIEDGLNTEAFF
j_call: TRBJ1-2; v_call: TRBV7-8; cdr3_aa: CASSSQRRVYGYTF
j_call: TRBJ2-5; v_call: TRBV7-2; cdr3_aa: CASSFYICSAMGTGGETQYF
j_call: TRBJ2-7; v_call: TRBV7-3; cdr3_aa: CASSRADLGLAARSYEQYF
j_call: TRBJ2-5; v_call: TRBV12-3/TRBV12-4; cdr3_aa: CASSKGLATVETQYF
j_call: TRBJ2-5; v_call: TRBV7-9; cdr3_aa: CASSLAGGSGQETQYF
j_call: TRBJ1-2; v_call: TRBV12-3/TRBV12-4; cdr3_aa: CASSGGQELGYTF
j_call: TRBJ1-1; v_call: TRBV20-1; cdr3_aa: CSARRTDLNTEAFF
j_call: TRBJ2-7; v_call: TRBV2; cdr3_aa: CASSEGSWTARYF
j_call: TRBJ1-6; v_call: TRBV5-4; cdr3_aa: CASSLVAVHSPLHF
j_call: TRBJ2-3; v_call: TRBV7-2; cdr3_aa: CASSFTAGTTDTQYF
j_call: TRBJ2-7; v_call: TRBV19; cdr3_aa: CATAGGARDEQYF
j_call: TRBJ2-7; v_call: TRBV2; cdr3_aa: CASSATTGTGVYEQYF
j_call: TRBJ2-2; v_call: TRBV20-1; cdr3_aa: CSARDRQALGELFF
j_call: TRBJ2-6; v_call: TRBV7-2; cdr3_aa: CASSFSATSGANVLTF
j_call: TRBJ2-3; v_call: TRBV10-3; cdr3_aa: CAISEVRADTQYF
j_call: TRBJ2-2; v_call: TRBV2; cdr3_aa: CASSEMTSGTNTGELFF
j_call: TRBJ1-2; v_call: TRBV29-1; cdr3_aa: CSVEPRRENYGYTF
j_call: TRBJ2-3; v_call: TRBV7-9; cdr3_aa: CASSLAGGRSDTQYF
j_call: TRBJ1-6; v_call: TRBV19; cdr3_aa: CAWSSDTAYNSPLHF
j_call: TRBJ1-4; v_call: TRBV6-5; cdr3_aa: CASSYRAGGVGATNEKLFF
j_call: TRBJ1-4; v_call: TRBV7-6; cdr3_aa: CASSLVVLGEKLFF
j_call: TRBJ2-6; v_call: TRBV6-4; cdr3_aa: CASSERGPGANVLTF
j_call: TRBJ1-1; v_call: TRBV7-2; cdr3_aa: CASSLARRNTEAFF
j_call: TRBJ1-2; v_call: TRBV7-9; cdr3_aa: CASSLYPSNYGYTF
j_call: TRBJ1-2; v_call: TRBV28; cdr3_aa: CASNREAGYTF
j_call: TRBJ1-1; v_call: TRBV7-6; cdr3_aa: CASSLRGQGSMNTEAFF
j_call: TRBJ1-5; v_call: TRBV4-3; cdr3_aa: CASSLDAGKDQPQHF
j_call: TRBJ1-5; v_call: TRBV20-1; cdr3_aa: CSARAQTPDSNQPQHF
j_call: TRBJ2-5; v_call: TRBV19; cdr3_aa: CASGNTGQETQYF
j_call: TRBJ1-4; v_call: TRBV29-1; cdr3_aa: CRASRDRGHSNEKLFF
j_call: NA; v_call: TRBV15; cdr3_aa: CATSRDRVLGEQYF
j_call: TRBJ2-5; v_call: TRBV30; cdr3_aa: CAWERTGQETQYF